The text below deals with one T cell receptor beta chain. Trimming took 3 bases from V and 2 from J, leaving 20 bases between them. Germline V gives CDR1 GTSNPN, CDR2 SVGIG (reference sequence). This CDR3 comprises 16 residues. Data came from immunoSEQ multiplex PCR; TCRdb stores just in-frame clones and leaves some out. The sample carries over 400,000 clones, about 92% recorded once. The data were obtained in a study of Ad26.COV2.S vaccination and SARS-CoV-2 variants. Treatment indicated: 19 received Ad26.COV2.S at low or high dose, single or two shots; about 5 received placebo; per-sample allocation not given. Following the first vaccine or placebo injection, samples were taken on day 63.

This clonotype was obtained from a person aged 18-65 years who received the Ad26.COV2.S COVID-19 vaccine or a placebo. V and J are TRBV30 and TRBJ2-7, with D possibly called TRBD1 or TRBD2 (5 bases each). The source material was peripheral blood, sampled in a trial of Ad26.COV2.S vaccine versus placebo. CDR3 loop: CAWRPRSGRYTYEQYF. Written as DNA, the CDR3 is TGTGCCTGGAGGCCCCGCTCGGGGCGTTATACCTACGAGCAGTACTTC.